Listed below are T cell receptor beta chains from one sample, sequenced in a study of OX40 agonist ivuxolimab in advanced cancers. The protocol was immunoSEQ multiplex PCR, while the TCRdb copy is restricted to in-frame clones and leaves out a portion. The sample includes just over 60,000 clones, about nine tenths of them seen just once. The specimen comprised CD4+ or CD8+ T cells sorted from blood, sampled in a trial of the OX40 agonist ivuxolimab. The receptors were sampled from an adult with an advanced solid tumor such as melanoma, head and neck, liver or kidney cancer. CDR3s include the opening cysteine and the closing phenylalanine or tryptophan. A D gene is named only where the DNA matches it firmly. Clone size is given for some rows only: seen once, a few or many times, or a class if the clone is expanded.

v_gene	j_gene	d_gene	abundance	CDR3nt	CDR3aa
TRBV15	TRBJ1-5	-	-	TGTGCCACCAGCAGAGGAACAGCGAATCAGCCCCAGCATTTT	CATSRGTANQPQHF
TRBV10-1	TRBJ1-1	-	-	TGCGCCAGCAGTCCCTTCAGTGGGGCTGAAGCTTTCTTT	CASSPFSGAEAFF
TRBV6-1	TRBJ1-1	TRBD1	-	TGTGCCAGCAGTGAAGCCGGGACAGGGGGATCAGAAGCTTTCTTT	CASSEAGTGGSEAFF
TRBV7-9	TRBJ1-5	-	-	TGTGCCAGCAGTCGTTCATCCAGCAATCAGCCCCAGCATTTT	CASSRSSSNQPQHF
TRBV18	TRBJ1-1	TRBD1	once	TGTGCCAGCTCACCGGCGGGACAGGGGGACACTGAAGCTTTCTTT	CASSPAGQGDTEAFF
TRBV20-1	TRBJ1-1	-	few	TGCAGTGCTAGTTTTCTCCGTGAAGCTTTCTTT	CSASFLREAFF
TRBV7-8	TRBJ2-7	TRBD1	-	TGTGCCAGCAGCTTTACGACAGGGGGGTACGAGCAGTACTTC	CASSFTTGGYEQYF
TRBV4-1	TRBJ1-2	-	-	TGCGCCAGCAGCTTCCGCCCTAACTATGGCTACACCTTC	CASSFRPNYGYTF
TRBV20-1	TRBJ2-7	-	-	TGCAGCTCGCTACACTCCTACGAGCAGTACTTC	CSSLHSYEQYF
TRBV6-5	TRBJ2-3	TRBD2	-	TGTGCCAGCCGATCTAGCGGGAGCGCAGATACGCAGTATTTT	CASRSSGSADTQYF
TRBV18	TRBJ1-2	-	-	TGTGCCAGCTCACCATGGCGGGGGGATGGCTACACCTTC	CASSPWRGDGYTF
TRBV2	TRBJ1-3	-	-	TGTGCCAGCAGTGAGTTCCTGATCTCTGGAAACACCATATATTTT	CASSEFLISGNTIYF
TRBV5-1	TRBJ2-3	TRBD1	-	TGCGCCAGCAGCTTGGACAGGGGGAGCACAGATACGCAGTATTTT	CASSLDRGSTDTQYF
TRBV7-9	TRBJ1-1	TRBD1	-	TGTGCCAGCAGCTTGAAAGGGGGCCCGAACACTGAAGCTTTCTTT	CASSLKGGPNTEAFF
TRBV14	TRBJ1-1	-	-	TGTGCCAGCTCCGATCCGGCTATGAACACTGAAGCTTTCTTT	CASSDPAMNTEAFF
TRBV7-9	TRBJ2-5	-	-	TGTGCCAGCAGCTTAGCCCGTTTCCAAGAGACCCAGTACTTC	CASSLARFQETQYF
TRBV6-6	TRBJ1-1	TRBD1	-	TGTGCCAGCAGTTACTCGGGGGACAGTGAAGCTTTCTTT	CASSYSGDSEAFF
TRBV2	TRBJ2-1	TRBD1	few	TGTGCCAGCAGCGAGGACAGGGGGAACAATGAGCAGTTCTTC	CASSEDRGNNEQFF
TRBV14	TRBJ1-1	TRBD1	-	TGTGCCAGCAGCCGGTACAGGGGTCGCACTGAAGCTTTCTTT	CASSRYRGRTEAFF
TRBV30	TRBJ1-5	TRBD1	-	TGTGCCTGGAGTGTGACAGGGTTACAGCCCCAGCATTTT	CAWSVTGLQPQHF
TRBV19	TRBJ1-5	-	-	TGTGCCAGTAGTACTACAGGGAGCAATCAGCCCCAGCATTTT	CASSTTGSNQPQHF
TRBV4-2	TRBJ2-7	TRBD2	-	TGTGCCAGCAGCCCTCCGACTAGCTCCGGGGAGCAGTACTTC	CASSPPTSSGEQYF
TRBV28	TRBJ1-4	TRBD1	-	TGTGCCAGCAGCTGGACAGGGGTTGGTGAAAAACTGTTTTTT	CASSWTGVGEKLFF
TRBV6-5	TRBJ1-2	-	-	TGTGCCATCCGGCGGGGCAGTAACTATGGCTACACCTTC	CAIRRGSNYGYTF
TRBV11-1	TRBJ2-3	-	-	TGTGCCAGCAGCTTAGCCGTTGTCGGCAGCACAGATACGCAGTATTTT	CASSLAVVGSTDTQYF
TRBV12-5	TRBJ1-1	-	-	TGTGCTAGTGGTACAGAGTTGAACACTGAAGCTTTCTTT	CASGTELNTEAFF
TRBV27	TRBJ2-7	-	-	TGTGCCAGCACCCGAGGCGGGGGTTTAGGGGGGGGGCGGGAGCAGTACTTC	CASTRGGGLGGGREQYF
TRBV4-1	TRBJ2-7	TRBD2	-	TGCGCCAGCAGCCAAGTGGCTATAGCGGGAGCGGGGGAGCAGTACTTC	CASSQVAIAGAGEQYF
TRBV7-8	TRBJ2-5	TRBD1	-	TGTGCCAGCAGCTTAGTGAACAGGGGCTTAAAAGAGACCCAGTACTTC	CASSLVNRGLKETQYF
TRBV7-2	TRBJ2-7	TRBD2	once	TGTGCCAGCAGCTTAGCGCTAGCGGGAGGGATCTACGAGCAGTACTTC	CASSLALAGGIYEQYF
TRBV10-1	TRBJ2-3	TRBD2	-	TGCGCCAGCAGACTGGGACTAGGAGTCACAGATACGCAGTATTTT	CASRLGLGVTDTQYF
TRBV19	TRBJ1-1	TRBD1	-	TGTGCCAGTAGTGACAGGGCCAACACTGAAGCTTTCTTT	CASSDRANTEAFF
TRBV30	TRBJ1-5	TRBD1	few	TGTGCCTGGAATTCGGGGACAGGGGCCCAGCCCCAGCATTTT	CAWNSGTGAQPQHF
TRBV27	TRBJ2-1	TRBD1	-	TGTGCCAGCAGCACCCCGACAGGGATATATTACAATGAGCAGTTCTTC	CASSTPTGIYYNEQFF
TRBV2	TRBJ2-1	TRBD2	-	TGTGCCAGCAGTGTCTTAGCGGGAGGGTCCCCTATTCGGGGGGAGCAGTTCTTC	CASSVLAGGSPIRGEQFF
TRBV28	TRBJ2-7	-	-	TGTGCCAGCCTCTCGACAGTCTCCTACGAGCAGTACTTC	CASLSTVSYEQYF
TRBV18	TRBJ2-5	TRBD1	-	TGTGCCAGCTCACCACCGGGACAGGCTGGATCAAGGAATGAGCAGTACTTC	CASSPPGQAGSRNEQYF
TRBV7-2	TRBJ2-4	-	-	TGTGCCAGCAGCTTAACTTTTGTGGACAAAAACATTCAGTACTTC	CASSLTFVDKNIQYF
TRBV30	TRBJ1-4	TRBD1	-	TGTGCCTGGACAGGGGGCCTTGCGGAAAAACTGTTTTTT	CAWTGGLAEKLFF
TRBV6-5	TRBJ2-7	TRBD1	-	TGTGCCAGCAGTAAGTGGGACAGAACCTACGAGCAGTACTTC	CASSKWDRTYEQYF
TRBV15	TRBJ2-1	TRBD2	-	TGTGCCACCAGTAGGACTAGCGGAAACTACAATGAGCAGTTCTTC	CATSRTSGNYNEQFF
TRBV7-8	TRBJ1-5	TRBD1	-	TGTGCCTCGGGGGGACAGGGTAACAATCAGCCCCAGCATTTT	CASGGQGNNQPQHF
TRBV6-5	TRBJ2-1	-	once	TGTGCCAGCAGTTACACGGGTCAGCAGCAGTTCTTC	CASSYTGQQQFF
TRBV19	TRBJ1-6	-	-	TGTGCCAGTAGTATAGGACGAGCTAATTCACCCCTCCACTTT	CASSIGRANSPLHF
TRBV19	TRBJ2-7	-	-	TGTGCCAGTAGTCCCCGGGACCGACTCTACGAGCAGTACTTC	CASSPRDRLYEQYF
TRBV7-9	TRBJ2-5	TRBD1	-	TGTGCCAGCAGCTTAGCCCGCTCGACAGGGGTGGAGGAGACCCAGTACTTC	CASSLARSTGVEETQYF
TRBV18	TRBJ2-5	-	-	TGTGCCAGCTCACCGCAAGAGACCCAGTACTTC	CASSPQETQYF
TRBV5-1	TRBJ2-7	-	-	TGCGCCAGCAGCTCAAATTCAAATTCCTACGAGCAGTACTTC	CASSSNSNSYEQYF
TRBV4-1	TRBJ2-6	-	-	TGCGCCAGCAGCCAAGGGCGGGCCAACGTCCTGACTTTC	CASSQGRANVLTF
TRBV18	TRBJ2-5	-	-	TGTGCCAGCTCACCGGGGCAGCTACCAGAGACCCAGTACTTC	CASSPGQLPETQYF